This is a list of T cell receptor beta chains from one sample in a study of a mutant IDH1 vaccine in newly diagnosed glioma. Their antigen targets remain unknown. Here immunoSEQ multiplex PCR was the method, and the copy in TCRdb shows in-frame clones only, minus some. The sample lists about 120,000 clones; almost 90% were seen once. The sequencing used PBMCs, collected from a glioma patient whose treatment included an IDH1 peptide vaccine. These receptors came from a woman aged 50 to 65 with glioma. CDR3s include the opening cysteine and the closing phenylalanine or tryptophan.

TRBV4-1,CASSHPDYNEQFF
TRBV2,CASSEGGSIQETQYF
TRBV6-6,CASRIQGIGGYTF
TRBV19,CASSILGQGKETQYF
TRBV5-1,CASSFTPGNNEQFF
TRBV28,CASSLGGNTEAFF
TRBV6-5,CASSYPGTDSYEQYF
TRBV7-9,CASSGLSTGELFF
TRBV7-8,CASTLLAGSYNEQFF
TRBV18,CASFGGTYGANVLTF
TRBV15,CATSGIAGGRDTQYF
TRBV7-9,CASARGLSTDTQYF
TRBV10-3,CAISGSRGQETQYF
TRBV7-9,CASSSTTTGGTQYF
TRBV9,CASSVEASDWYNEQFF
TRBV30,CAWSGRGSPSNQPQHF
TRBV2,CASEGVEQYF
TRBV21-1,CASSKAGARTGTRGYTF
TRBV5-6,CASSLGVAGGFYNEQFF
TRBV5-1,CASSPSPAGLRNTEAFF
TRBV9,CASSVEAVTNEKLFF
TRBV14,CASSHGLAGEDEQFF
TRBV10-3,CASSYSTGGTEAFF
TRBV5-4,CASSSGGSWDEQFF
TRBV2,CASRWISGRGTEQYF
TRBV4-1,CASSQPLGFEQYF
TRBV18,CASAARLDTQYF
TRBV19,CASRPGQGVLNTEAFF
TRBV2,CASTRENNEQFF
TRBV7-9,CASNLGQVGETQYF
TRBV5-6,CASSRPGGSYEQYF
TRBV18,CASSPISTDTQYF
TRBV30,CAWVPRHIFNYGYTF